Presented here are 9 T cell receptor beta chains from one specimen sequenced in a study of T cells in Graves' hyperthyroidism and ophthalmopathy. It was RNA transcripts that yielded the amplified TCR beta CDR3 regions. When the TCR CDR3 underwent first-round RT-PCR, the HTBI primer set was used. TCRdb reanalysed the multiplex PCR reads using MiXCR and keeps one entry per CDR3 protein. The top ten hold roughly 4.3% of the sample, which has about 610,000 distinct CDR3 sequences, roughly 15% seen once. The sequenced material came from blood. These receptors all come from a woman in her thirties or forties with Graves' ophthalmopathy.

This clonotype was counted many times. Written as DNA, the CDR3 is TGTGCCAGCAGTTACGAGGGGGCCAGTGGGGCCAACGTCCTGACTTTC. As protein: CASSYEGASGANVLTF. This chain connects TRBV6-5 to TRBJ2-6; TRBD1 matches at 7 bases. This CDR3 contains 16 residues. Germline V gives CDR1 MNHEY, CDR2 SVGAGI. V trimming: 2 bases; J trimming: 3 bases; junction bases outside the gene matches: 4.

This clonotype occurred many times. With a much larger clone just one base away, this may be a read error. The chain links TRBV6-1 to TRBJ2-7, with 9 bases that match TRBD1. The CDR3 has 14 amino acids. The V gene's germline CDR1 is MNHNS and CDR2 SASEGT. V lost 4 bases, J lost 6 bases, and 7 bases stayed unmatched. The CDR3 loop reads CASSAGTGSCEQYF. CDR3 bases: TGTGCCAGCAGTGCCGGGACAGGGAGCTGCGAGCAGTACTTC.

This clonotype was counted many times. The rearrangement links TRBV29-1 to TRBJ2-5; a weak D match, TRBD1 (5 bases). Germline-derived CDR1 and CDR2 are SQVTM and ANQGSEA. CDR3 length: 13 amino acids. Deletions cut 4 bases from V and 5 bases from J, with 14 bases between. In DNA, the CDR3 is TGCAGCGTTGCCCCCCAGGGTGGGGAGACCCAGTACTTC. Encoded protein: CSVAPQGGETQYF. Supplemented by reference TRBV29-1 and TRBJ2-5, the full variable domain reads SAVISQKPSRDICQRGTSLTIQCQVDSQVTMMFWYRQQPGQSLTLIATANQGSEATYESGFVIDKFPISRPNLTFSTLTVSNMSPEDSSIYLCSVAPQGGETQYFGPGTRLLVL.

The V gene is TRBV20-1, the J gene TRBJ1-1, with 7 bases aligning to TRBD1. J was trimmed by 0 bases and V by 5 bases; bases with no gene match: 9. CDR1 DFQATT and CDR2 SNEGSKA come from the germline V gene (reference sequence). CDR3 length equals 15 residues. The CDR3 here is CSAPRSGQLNTEAFF. For the CDR3, the DNA is TGCAGTGCTCCTAGGTCGGGACAGCTGAACACTGAAGCTTTCTTT.

Details on this clonotype: The CDR3 end shows no conserved phenylalanine or tryptophan, and so a read error is likely. The chain recombines TRBV7-8 with TRBJ1-1, with D possibly matching TRBD1 (6 bases). Looked up from germline, CDR1 is SGHVS and CDR2 is FQNEAQ. Deletions cut 5 bases from V and 1 base from J, with 14 bases between. The CDR3 loop spans 15 amino acids. The CDR3 loop is CASSKFEGQNTEAFL. The CDR3 DNA sequence: TGTGCCAGCAGCAAATTCGAGGGACAGAACACTGAAGCTTTCCTT.

This clonotype was recorded many times. The V gene is TRBV10-3, the J gene TRBJ2-5; D is uncertain. CDR1 and CDR2 from the germline V gene are ENHRY and SYGVKD. With 6 bases removed from V and 4 bases from J, the gap between germline ends came to 12 bases. The CDR3 contains 13 residues. The CDR3 DNA follows: TGTGCCATCAGGGAGATGGGATTAGAGACCCAGTACTTC. It encodes CAIREMGLETQYF.

V and J are TRBV5-1 and TRBJ2-5; 13 bases are a match to TRBD2. V was pared by 4 bases and J by 5 bases, with 8 bases of the junction left unmatched. CDR3 size: 16 residues. The germline CDR1 and CDR2 sequences are SGHRS and YFSETQ. The CDR3: CASSRRLAGGGETQYF. For the CDR3, the DNA is TGCGCCAGCAGCCGTCGACTAGCGGGAGGCGGCGAGACCCAGTACTTC.

The sample holds many counts of this clonotype. J is TRBJ2-7 and V is TRBV28, with 7 bases matching TRBD2. This CDR3 is built from 14 residues. CDR1 MDHEN and CDR2 SYDVKM come from the germline V gene. Germline trimming cut 5 bases from V and 3 bases from J; bases unmatched to any gene: 7. CDR3 protein: CASSGGGEIYEQYF. In nucleotides, the CDR3 is TGTGCCAGCAGTGGGGGGGGAGAGATCTACGAGCAGTACTTC.

This clonotype was recorded many times. The chain couples TRBV6-5 to TRBJ1-1; D perhaps matches TRBD1 (6 bases). The V gene lost 7 bases and the J gene lost 8 bases, with 20 bases spanning the gap. The CDR3 has 14 residues. Germline V CDR1 and CDR2: MNHEY, SVGAGI. Written as DNA, the CDR3 is TGTGCCAGCATCCTTTCACAGGGTGGGGGCGAAGCTTTCTTT. Amino acids: CASILSQGGGEAFF.